The clone carrying this TCR beta chain is a singleton in its sample. What it binds is unknown. PCR primers comprised 60 Vbeta and 13 Jbeta primers. Assay used: immunoSEQ multiplex PCR; TCRdb lists only in-frame clones, some missing. The repertoire holds roughly 180,000 clones, with approximately 81% as singletons. This entry comes from a study of cytomegalovirus exposure and HLA in healthy donors. Study results and limitations: Upon later analysis, TCR association rates were observed to vary by HLA locus, being highest for DRB1 and lowest for HLA-C. Later analysis identified several of the most significant clusters that appeared linked to common viral pathogens. Reports described diagnosis of cytomegalovirus status by the classifier as highly specific and sensitive. Productive status was seen about 90% or about 30% of the time for most TCR beta V segments in an earlier analysis.

This CDR3 contains 15 residues. CDR1 SGHDT and CDR2 YYEEEE come from the germline V gene. The V end lost 0 bases, the J end lost 3 bases, and 11 bases lay between the germline ends. V gene TRBV5-6 combines with J gene TRBJ2-3; possible D gene TRBD2, 5 bases. The sequencing sample was made of PBMCs. This clonotype was obtained from a boy aged 5-17 years in good health and CMV-seronegative. The CDR3 bases are TGTGCCAGCAGCTTGGTTACGGGGATTACAGATACGCAGTATTTT. This codes for CASSLVTGITDTQYF.